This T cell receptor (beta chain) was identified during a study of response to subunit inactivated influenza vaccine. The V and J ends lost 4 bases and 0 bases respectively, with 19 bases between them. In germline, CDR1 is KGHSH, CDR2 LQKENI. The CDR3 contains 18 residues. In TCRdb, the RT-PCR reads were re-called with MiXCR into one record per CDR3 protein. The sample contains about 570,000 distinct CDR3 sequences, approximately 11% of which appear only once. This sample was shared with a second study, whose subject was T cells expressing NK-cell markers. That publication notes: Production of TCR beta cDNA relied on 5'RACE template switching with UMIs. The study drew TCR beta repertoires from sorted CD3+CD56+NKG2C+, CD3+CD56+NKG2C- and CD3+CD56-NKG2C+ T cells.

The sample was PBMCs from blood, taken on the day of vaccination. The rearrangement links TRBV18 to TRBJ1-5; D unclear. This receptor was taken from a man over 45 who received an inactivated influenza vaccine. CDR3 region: CASSLRRRGAVSNQPQHF. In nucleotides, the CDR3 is TGTGCCAGCTCACTAAGGCGGCGGGGTGCGGTTAGCAATCAGCCCCAGCATTTT.